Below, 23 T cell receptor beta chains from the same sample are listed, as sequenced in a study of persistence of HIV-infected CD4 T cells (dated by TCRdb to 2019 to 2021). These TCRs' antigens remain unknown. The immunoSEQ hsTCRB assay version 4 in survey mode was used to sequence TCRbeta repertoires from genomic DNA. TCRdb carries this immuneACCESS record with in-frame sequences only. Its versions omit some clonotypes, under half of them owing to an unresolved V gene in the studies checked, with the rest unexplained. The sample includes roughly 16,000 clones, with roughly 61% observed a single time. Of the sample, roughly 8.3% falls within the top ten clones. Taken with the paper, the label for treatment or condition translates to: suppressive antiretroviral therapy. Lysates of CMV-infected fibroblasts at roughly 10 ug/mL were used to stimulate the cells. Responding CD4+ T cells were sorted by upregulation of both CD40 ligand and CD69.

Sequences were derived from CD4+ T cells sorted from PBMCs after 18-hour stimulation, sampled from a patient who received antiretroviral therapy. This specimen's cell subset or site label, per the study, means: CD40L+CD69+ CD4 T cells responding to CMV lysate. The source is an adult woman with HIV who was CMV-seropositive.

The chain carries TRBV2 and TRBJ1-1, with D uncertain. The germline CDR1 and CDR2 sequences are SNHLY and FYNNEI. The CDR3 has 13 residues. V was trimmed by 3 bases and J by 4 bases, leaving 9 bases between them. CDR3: CASSEGPGTEAFF. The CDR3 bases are TGTGCCAGCAGTGAGGGTCCGGGCACTGAAGCTTTCTTT.

CDR3 amino acids: CASPGTPSSGNTIYF. CDR3 nucleotides: TGTGCCAGCCCCGGGACACCGAGCTCTGGAAACACCATATATTTT. The V call is TRBV19, the J call TRBJ1-3; tentatively, D is TRBD1 (6 bases). V lost 9 bases and J lost 0, with 15 bases in between. The CDR3 has 15 amino acids. The germline V gene has CDR1 LNHDA and CDR2 SQIVND (reference sequence).

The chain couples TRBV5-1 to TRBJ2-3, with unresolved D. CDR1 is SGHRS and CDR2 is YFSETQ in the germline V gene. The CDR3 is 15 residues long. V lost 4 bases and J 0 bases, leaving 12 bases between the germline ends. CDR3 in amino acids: CASSAPSDSTDTQYF. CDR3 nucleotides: TGCGCCAGCAGCGCCCCGAGCGATAGCACAGATACGCAGTATTTT.

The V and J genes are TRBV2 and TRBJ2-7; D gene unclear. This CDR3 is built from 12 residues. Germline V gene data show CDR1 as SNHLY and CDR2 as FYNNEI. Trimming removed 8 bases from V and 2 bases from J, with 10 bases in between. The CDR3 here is CASGAIPYEQYV. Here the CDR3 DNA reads TGTGCCAGCGGAGCGATTCCCTACGAGCAGTACGTC.

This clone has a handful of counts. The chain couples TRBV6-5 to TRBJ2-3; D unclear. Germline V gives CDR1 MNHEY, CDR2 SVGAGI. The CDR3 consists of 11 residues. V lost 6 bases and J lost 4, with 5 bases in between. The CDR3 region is CASRGSDTQYF. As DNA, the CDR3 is TGTGCCAGCAGGGGATCAGATACGCAGTATTTT.

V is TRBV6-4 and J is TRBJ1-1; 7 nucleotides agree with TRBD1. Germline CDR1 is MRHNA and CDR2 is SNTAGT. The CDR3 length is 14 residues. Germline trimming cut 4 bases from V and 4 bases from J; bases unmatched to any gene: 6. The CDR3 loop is CASSATPGGTEAFF. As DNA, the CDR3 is TGTGCCAGCAGTGCAACCCCAGGGGGCACTGAAGCTTTCTTT.

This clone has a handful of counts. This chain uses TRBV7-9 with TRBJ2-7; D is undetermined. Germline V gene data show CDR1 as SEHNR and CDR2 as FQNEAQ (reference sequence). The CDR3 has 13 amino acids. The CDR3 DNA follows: TGTGCCAGCAGCTTAGCGCTACTCAGGATCCCGGAGGTC. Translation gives CASSLALLRIPEV.

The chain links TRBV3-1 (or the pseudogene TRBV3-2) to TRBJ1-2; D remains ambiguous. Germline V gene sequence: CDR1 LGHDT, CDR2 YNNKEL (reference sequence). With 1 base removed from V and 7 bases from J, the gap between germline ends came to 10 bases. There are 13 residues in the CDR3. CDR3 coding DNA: TGTGCCAGCAGCCAAGGGTATAGGGTTGGCTACACCTTC. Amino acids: CASSQGYRVGYTF.

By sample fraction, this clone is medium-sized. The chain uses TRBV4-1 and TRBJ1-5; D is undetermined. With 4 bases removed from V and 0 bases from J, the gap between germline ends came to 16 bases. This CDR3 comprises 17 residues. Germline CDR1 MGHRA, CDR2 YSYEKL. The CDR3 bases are TGCGCCAGCAGCCCCTCCCCTTCAGGAAATAGCAATCAGCCCCAGCATTTT. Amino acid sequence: CASSPSPSGNSNQPQHF.

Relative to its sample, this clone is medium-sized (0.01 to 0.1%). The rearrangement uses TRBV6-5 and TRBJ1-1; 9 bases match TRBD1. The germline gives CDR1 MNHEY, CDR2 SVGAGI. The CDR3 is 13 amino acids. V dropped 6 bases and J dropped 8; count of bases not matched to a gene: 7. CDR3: CASRVRQGGEAFF. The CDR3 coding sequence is TGTGCCAGCAGGGTTCGACAGGGGGGGGAAGCTTTCTTT.

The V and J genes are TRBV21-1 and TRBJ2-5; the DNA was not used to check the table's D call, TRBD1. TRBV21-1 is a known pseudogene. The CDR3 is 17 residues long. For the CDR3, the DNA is TGTGCCAGCAGCAAATGCACCGGGACAGGGGGTCAAGAGACCCAGTACTTC. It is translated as CASSKCTGTGGQETQYF.

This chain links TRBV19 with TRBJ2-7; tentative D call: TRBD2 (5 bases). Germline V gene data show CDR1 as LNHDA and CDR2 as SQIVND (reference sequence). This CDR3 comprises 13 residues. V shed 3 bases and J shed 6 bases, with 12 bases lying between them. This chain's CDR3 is CASSIEGRGEQYF. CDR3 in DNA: TGTGCCAGTAGTATCGAGGGCAGAGGCGAGCAGTACTTC.

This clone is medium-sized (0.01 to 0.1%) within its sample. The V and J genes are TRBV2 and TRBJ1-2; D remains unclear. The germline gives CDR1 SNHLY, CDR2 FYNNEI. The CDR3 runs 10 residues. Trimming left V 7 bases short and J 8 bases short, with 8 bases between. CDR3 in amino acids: CASTRLGYTF. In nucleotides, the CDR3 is TGTGCCAGCACTAGGCTGGGCTACACCTTC.

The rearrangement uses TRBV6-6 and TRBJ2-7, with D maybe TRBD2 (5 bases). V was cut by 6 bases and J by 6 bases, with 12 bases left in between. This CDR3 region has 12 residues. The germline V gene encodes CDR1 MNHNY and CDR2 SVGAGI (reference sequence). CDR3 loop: CASRPIRGEQYF. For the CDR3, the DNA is TGTGCCAGCAGACCTATACGGGGCGAGCAGTACTTC.

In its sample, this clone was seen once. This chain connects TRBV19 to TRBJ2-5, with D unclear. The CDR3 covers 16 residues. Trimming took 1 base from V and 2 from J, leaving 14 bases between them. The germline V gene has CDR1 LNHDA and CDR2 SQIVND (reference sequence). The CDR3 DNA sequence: TGTGCCAGTAGTATAGGGTTCAGCCCACTGCAAGAGACCCAGTACTTC. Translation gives CASSIGFSPLQETQYF. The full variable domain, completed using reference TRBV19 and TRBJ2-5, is DGGITQSPKYLFRKEGQNVTLSCEQNLNHDAMYWYRQDPGQGLRLIYYSQIVNDFQKGDIAEGYSVSREKKESFPLTVTSAQKNPTAFYLCASSIGFSPLQETQYFGPGTRLLVL.

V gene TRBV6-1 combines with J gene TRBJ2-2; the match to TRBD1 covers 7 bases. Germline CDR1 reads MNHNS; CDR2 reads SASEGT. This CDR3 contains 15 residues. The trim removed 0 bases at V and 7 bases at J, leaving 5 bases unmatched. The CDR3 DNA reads TGTGCCAGCAGTGAAGCAGGGGGCACGTTCGGGGAGCTGTTTTTT. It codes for CASSEAGGTFGELFF.

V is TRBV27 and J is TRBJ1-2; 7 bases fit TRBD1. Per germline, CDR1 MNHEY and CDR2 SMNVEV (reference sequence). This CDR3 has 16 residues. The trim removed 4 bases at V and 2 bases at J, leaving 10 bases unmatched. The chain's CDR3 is CASSSYSGTANYGYTF. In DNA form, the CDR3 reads TGTGCCAGCAGTTCCTATTCCGGGACAGCCAACTATGGCTACACCTTC.

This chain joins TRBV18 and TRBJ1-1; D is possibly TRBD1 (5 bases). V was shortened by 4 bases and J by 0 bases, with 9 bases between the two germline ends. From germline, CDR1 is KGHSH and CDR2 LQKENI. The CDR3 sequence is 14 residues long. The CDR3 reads CASSQDSLNTEAFF. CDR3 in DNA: TGTGCCAGCTCACAAGACAGCTTGAACACTGAAGCTTTCTTT.

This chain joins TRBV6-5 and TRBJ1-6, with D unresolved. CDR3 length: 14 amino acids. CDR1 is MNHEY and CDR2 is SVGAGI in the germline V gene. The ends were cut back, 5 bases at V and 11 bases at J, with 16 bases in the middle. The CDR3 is CASSPRQRETPLHF. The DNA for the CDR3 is TGTGCCAGCAGTCCGCGGCAGCGAGAAACACCCCTCCACTTT.

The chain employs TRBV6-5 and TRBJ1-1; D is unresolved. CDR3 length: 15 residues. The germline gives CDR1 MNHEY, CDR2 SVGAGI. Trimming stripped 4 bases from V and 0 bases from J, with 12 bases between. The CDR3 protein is CASSSLRLMNTEAFF. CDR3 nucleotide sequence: TGTGCCAGCAGTTCCCTGAGACTGATGAACACTGAAGCTTTCTTT.

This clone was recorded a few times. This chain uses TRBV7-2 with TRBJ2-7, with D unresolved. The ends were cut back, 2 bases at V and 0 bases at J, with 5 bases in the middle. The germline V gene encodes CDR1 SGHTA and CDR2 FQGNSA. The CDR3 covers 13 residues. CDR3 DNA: TGTGCCAGCAGCTTAACAGCCTCCTACGAGCAGTACTTC. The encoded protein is CASSLTASYEQYF.

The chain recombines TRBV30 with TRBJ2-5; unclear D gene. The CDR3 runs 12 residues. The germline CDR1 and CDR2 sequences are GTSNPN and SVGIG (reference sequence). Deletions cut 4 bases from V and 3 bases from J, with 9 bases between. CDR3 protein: CAWKGREETQYF. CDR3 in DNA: TGTGCCTGGAAGGGTAGGGAAGAGACCCAGTACTTC.

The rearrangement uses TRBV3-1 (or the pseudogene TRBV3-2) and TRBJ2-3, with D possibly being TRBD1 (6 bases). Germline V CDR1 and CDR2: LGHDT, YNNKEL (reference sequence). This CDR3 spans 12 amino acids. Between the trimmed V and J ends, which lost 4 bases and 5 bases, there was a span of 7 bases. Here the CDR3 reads CASSLRGDTQYF. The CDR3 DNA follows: TGTGCCAGCAGCCTCAGGGGAGATACGCAGTATTTT.